This entry describes one T cell receptor beta chain. The antigen it binds to is not known. No clone much larger than this one lies a single base away; base qualities are absent. Participants were included only if at least one PBMC sample before ART initiation and at least two post-ART samples were available. Treatment was received in the United States of America by all participants with HIV. Before DNA extraction, cryopreserved samples of about 0.9-11 million PBMC were thawed and washed. At the time of the earliest PBMC sample for each participant with HIV, ages ranged from roughly 23 to 60 years. PBMC samples from each participant spanned 1-4 timepoints before ART initiation and 2-8 timepoints after ART initiation, with a median of 7 samples. Serial HIV viral load, CD4+ T-cell count, ART history and demographic data were obtained for every participant. Genomic DNA was extracted from unsorted PBMC with a Qiagen kit on a QIAcube, processed in batches of 12 samples.

These data belong to a study of long-term antiretroviral therapy in people with HIV (dated by TCRdb to between 2021 and 2023). Study-wide context: Collection of the earliest samples took place about a decade ahead of the 2015 WHO recommendation for immediate ART, at a time when ART was typically delayed until CD4 counts fell. No cross-contamination during QIAcube processing was seen in test extractions of a monoclonal T-cell line run alongside approximately 36 polyclonal samples. A retrospective serial study tested whether ART initiation and durable HIV suppression were associated with changes in peripheral blood TRB repertoire composition and diversity. Among the approximately 30 participants with HIV, over nine were female. A total of some 210 cryopreserved PBMC samples were contributed to the cohort by 30 adults with confirmed HIV infection, with samples collected serially over a mean of approximately six years (range 1-12).

Sequencing of the TRB variable region was done with the immunoSEQ hsTCRB v3.0 assay at survey level resolution. The target sequencing depth for TRB was about 40,000-55,000 T-cell genomes per sample. TRB libraries were pooled and sequenced on an Illumina MiSeq using a v3 150-cycle kit. The authors' analysis ran thus. Repertoire analysis was run in R within a reproducible Nextflow workflow that covered QC, data transformation and analysis. LymphoSeq2, an R package for exploring AIRR-Seq data, was used to implement the custom analyses. A few samples that yielded fewer than 5000 total TRB sequences were excluded, so that 200 or so HIV repertoires were analyzed. Among the approximately 190 HIV repertoires that were kept, 59 were collected before ART initiation and roughly 130 were collected after ART initiation. Repertoires were downsampled to 5000 TRB nucleotide sequences, and summary statistics were averaged over 100 downsampling iterations. TRB sequences were retained for analysis only if CDR3 regions of at least seven amino acids were present. Diversity was measured with a Shannon entropy-derived clonality score and the Gini coefficient. In the repertoire networks, any two of the top 5000 CDR3 amino acid sequences were connected whenever the two sequences differed by an edit distance of one. For TRB CDR3 amino acid sequences, antigen specificity groups and MHC restriction were predicted with GLIPH2. Known CMV, EBV, HIV or tissue antigen associations were flagged by matching CDR3 amino acid sequences against VDJdb and McPAS-TCR. Pre-ART, post-ART and control groups were compared with Wilcoxon signed-rank tests and Holm-Bonferroni correction. TCRdb re-hosts the immuneACCESS table, in-frame sequences only. Its copies lack some clones; in the studies checked, an unresolved V gene accounts for under half of them, and the cause for the rest is not known. Clone size and V and J calls were adopted from that table, with D and trimming inferred from the DNA. The sample records about 35,000 clones, 65% to 80% of which are singletons. Around 3% of the sample goes to the ten largest clones.

Via the germline V gene, CDR1 is SGDLS and CDR2 YYNGEE. The CDR3 covers 18 residues, taking in both the cysteine and the phenylalanine. Only CDR3 DNA is held: 54 bases, read in frame from base 1. Trimming accounts for 0 bases at V and 3 bases at J, while the number of junction bases matched to no gene is 10. The paper as a whole reports these results and caveats: Inferences about post-ART repertoire changes are limited because no data were available on ART adherence, viral resistance or therapy changes. Expanded TRB clones identified before ART initiation dominated the repertoire across all time points, though the dominance fluctuated and decreased in many PLHIV after ART. Because pre-ART samples had limited cell numbers, unsorted PBMC were profiled rather than sorted CD4+ and CD8+ T cells. Narrower CDR3 length ranges were observed in HIV repertoires than in controls, and an antigen-experienced repertoire with only a slight naive shift after ART was suggested by the network structure. Starting ART was linked to a significant rise in TRB diversity, yet even after long-term ART the diversity remained significantly lower than in transplant donor controls. Samples dated from about 2003 to 2018, and the ART regimens used may be less effective than current ones. Owing to limited PBMC availability, only the TCR beta chain was sequenced, without alpha chain pairing.

Recombination joined TRBV9 with TRBJ1-1, with 11 bases matching TRBD1. The sequencing here drew on unsorted PBMCs, taken 3 years after starting antiretroviral therapy. This clonotype originated in a man between 45 and 60 years old with HIV. CDR3 sequence: CASSVEGQGALGDTEAFF. The nucleotides read TGTGCCAGCAGCGTAGAAGGACAGGGGGCCCTTGGGGACACTGAAGCTTTCTTT.